The 8 T cell receptor beta chains below come from one sample, sequenced in a study of fetal regulatory T cell absence and autoimmunity. The data were produced by immunoSEQ multiplex PCR, yet TCRdb's version contains in-frame clones alone and is incomplete. This sample has approximately 46,000 clones, with about 80% found just once. The sequenced material came from cord blood. The receptors originated from a newborn boy with IPEX syndrome.

V gene TRBV15 combines with J gene TRBJ1-1, with TRBD1 as a possible D gene (5 bases). From germline, CDR1 is LNHNV and CDR2 YYDKDF (reference sequence). The CDR3 has 15 amino acids. Trimming stripped 4 bases from V and 5 bases from J, with 17 bases between. CDR3 residues: CATSNPLRGGTEAFF. The CDR3 region has the DNA TGTGCCACCAGCAATCCCCTACGGGGCGGGACTGAAGCTTTCTTT.

This clone has just a few counts. The chain is built from TRBV19 and TRBJ1-2; D call uncertain. Deletions cut 4 bases from V and 4 bases from J, with 4 bases between. Per the germline V gene, CDR1 is LNHDA and CDR2 is SQIVND (reference sequence). The CDR3 is made up of 11 amino acids. This CDR3 reads CASSTGYGYTF. The CDR3 DNA sequence: TGTGCCAGTAGTACAGGCTATGGCTACACCTTC.

The rearrangement links TRBV6-5 to TRBJ1-3; D ambiguous. The CDR3 is 13 amino acids. Germline CDR1 is MNHEY and CDR2 is SVGAGI. V lost 2 bases to trimming and J lost 4 bases, with 6 bases between them. CDR3 sequence: CASSYMGGNTIYF. The CDR3 DNA sequence: TGTGCCAGCAGTTACATGGGGGGAAACACCATATATTTT.

V and J are TRBV10-3 and TRBJ2-1, with 9 positions matching TRBD1. J gave up 8 bases and V 4 bases, and 15 bases lay outside the gene matches. The CDR3 runs 17 residues. Germline values: CDR1 ENHRY, CDR2 SYGVKD. The CDR3 region has the DNA TGTGCCATCAGTGCCCCCCCTGGGGACAGGGCTAACGATGAGCAGTTCTTC. Translation: CAISAPPGDRANDEQFF.

The chain uses TRBV29-1 and TRBJ2-3; the D is unclear. This CDR3 is 14 amino acids long. Germline-derived CDR1 and CDR2 are SQVTM and ANQGSEA. Trimming took 5 bases from V and 0 from J, leaving 12 bases between them. The CDR3 sequence: CSVCTDSSTDTQYF. CDR3 in DNA: TGCAGCGTTTGTACCGACTCTAGCACAGATACGCAGTATTTT.

The chain combines TRBV12-2 with TRBJ2-7; TRBD1 reflects the table's D call only, with no check against the DNA. TRBV12-2 is flagged as a pseudogene. The CDR3 is 14 amino acids. The CDR3 loop reads CASRGTVSSYEQYF. CDR3 coding DNA: TGTGCAAGTCGCGGGACAGTGAGCTCCTACGAGCAGTACTTC.

V is TRBV4-1 and J is TRBJ1-2, with unresolved D. Trimming pared 1 base from V and 5 bases from J, leaving 8 bases between. CDR1 and CDR2 from the germline V gene are MGHRA and YSYEKL. The CDR3 has 13 residues. The CDR3 sequence: CASSQVSGYGYTF. The DNA of the CDR3 is TGCGCCAGCAGCCAAGTGTCCGGGTATGGCTACACCTTC.

The chain carries TRBV10-3 and TRBJ2-7; 7 bases line up with TRBD1. Germline assignment: CDR1 ENHRY and CDR2 SYGVKD. J gave up 5 bases and V 6 bases, and 4 bases lay outside the gene matches. The CDR3 has 12 residues. In nucleotides, the CDR3 is TGTGCCATCAGCGAAACAGGGGACGAGCAGTACTTC. Translating it yields CAISETGDEQYF.